This TCR beta chain was identified during a study of blood T cell repertoires in COVID-19. Study context: The analysed material was cDNA or gDNA that came from T cells, B-cell-depleted T cells, or PBMCs.

The CDR3 sequence is 16 residues long. V lost 11 bases to trimming and J lost 1 base; unmatched junction nucleotides: 16. CDR1 and CDR2 (germline): ENHRY, SYGVKD. TCRdb keeps only in-frame clones here, not all; method: immunoSEQ multiplex PCR. In the table there are 200,000 or so clones, about 83% of which are singletons. The TCR originated in a woman aged 45-59 years who had been exposed to COVID-19. Input material: PBMCs or T cells enriched from blood (not recorded which). The V and J genes are TRBV10-3 and TRBJ1-1, with TRBD1 matching over 7 bases. CDR3 amino acids: CAARRGQGERNTEAFF. CDR3 DNA sequence: TGTGCCGCCCGCCGAGGGCAGGGGGAACGGAACACTGAAGCTTTCTTT.